This T cell receptor beta chain was documented in a study of T cells expressing NK-cell markers. Whole-study context: The authors sequenced eight donors, of whom seven were HCMV-seropositive and one was seronegative.

The study's findings and limits: Several donors' CD3+CD56-NKG2C+ cells were dominated by the same clonotypes.

In regard to this clonotype: Its antigen is still unknown.

This CDR3 contains 13 residues. TCRdb re-called the 5' RACE reads and shows each CDR3 protein once, DNA omitted. The table lists 120,000 to 150,000 distinct CDR3 sequences, with more than 10% in the top ten. This TCR came from a man aged 18-30 years in good health. Sequences were obtained from blood T cells: a sorted CD56 or NKG2C T cell subset, CD4+ or CD8+ T cells, or bulk PBMC T cells (not recorded which). The chain recombines TRBV23-1 with TRBJ2-5. TRBV23-1 is assigned to the ORF class and has an uncertain function. The CDR3 region is CASSWTPRETQYF.